The sample holds a few counts of the clone carrying this T cell receptor beta chain. Its antigen is not identified. The data were obtained in a study of CD8+ T cells in alopecia areata. Study results and caveats: Among the top 100, expanded CD8+ clones were significantly decreased by tofacitinib, as was scalp clonality.

Treatment specified: oral pan-JAK inhibitor, 5-10 mg twice daily. The sequencing template was cDNA reverse transcribed from extracted RNA. The data were produced by immunoSEQ multiplex PCR, yet TCRdb's version contains in-frame clones alone and is incomplete. The sample carries about 190,000 clones, approximately 56% recorded once. Here the sequenced sample was CD4+ T cells sorted from blood, taken at week 4, from a patient treated with tofacitinib. The sequence was collected from a human donor with alopecia areata.

CDR3 sequence: CAWKRSFGELFF. The CDR3 DNA reads as TGTGCCTGGAAAAGGAGCTTCGGGGAGCTGTTTTTT. The V gene is TRBV30, the J gene TRBJ2-2; D gene uncertain. Trimming pared 4 bases from V and 7 bases from J, leaving 10 bases between. CDR3 size: 12 residues. Germline V CDR1 and CDR2: GTSNPN, SVGIG (reference sequence).